Listed here are 18 T cell receptor beta chains from one sample, sequenced in a study of T cell changes during pregnancy in multiple sclerosis. The protocol was immunoSEQ multiplex PCR, while the TCRdb copy is restricted to in-frame clones and leaves out a portion. The data contain around 80,000 clones, approximately 95% of them singletons. The material sequenced was peripheral blood, taken in the second trimester of pregnancy. The receptors derive from a female donor in good health, enrolled as a control in a pregnancy study.

The chain combines TRBV29-1 with TRBJ1-1; D unclear. The V end lost 6 bases, the J end lost 2 bases, and 16 bases lay between the germline ends. The CDR3 has 14 amino acids. Germline V gene lookup returns CDR1 SQVTM and CDR2 ANQGSEA. CDR3 protein: CSVLLGVLNTEAFF. CDR3 sequence (DNA): TGCAGCGTCCTCTTGGGCGTACTCAACACTGAAGCTTTCTTT.

The V and J genes are TRBV10-3 and TRBJ2-1, with 7 bases that match TRBD1. Per germline, CDR1 ENHRY and CDR2 SYGVKD. This CDR3 region has 14 residues. V dropped 6 bases and J dropped 5; count of bases not matched to a gene: 7. Here the CDR3 DNA reads TGTGCCATCAGCCGGGACAGTTCCGACAATGAGCAGTTCTTC. Translated: CAISRDSSDNEQFF.

J is TRBJ2-1 and V is TRBV2, with 9 bases lining up with TRBD2. The CDR3 loop spans 19 amino acids. Germline trimming cut 3 bases from V and 0 bases from J; bases unmatched to any gene: 12. CDR1 and CDR2 (germline): SNHLY, FYNNEI. CDR3 sequence (DNA): TGTGCCAGCAGTGACTTAGCGGGAGTTTCGGCAAGCTCCTACAATGAGCAGTTCTTC. Protein sequence: CASSDLAGVSASSYNEQFF.

V and J are TRBV19 and TRBJ2-5; possibly TRBD1 for D (6 bases). This CDR3 has 12 residues. Trimming stripped 2 bases from V and 5 bases from J, with 6 bases between. CDR1 and CDR2 from the germline V gene are LNHDA and SQIVND (reference sequence). CDR3 in amino acids: CASSIRGETQYF. The DNA of the CDR3 is TGTGCCAGTAGTATAAGGGGGGAGACCCAGTACTTC.

Note on this clone: Because the CDR3's place on the DNA is in doubt, the DNA is left out and the CDR3 is given as listed by TCRdb. This rearrangement joins TRBV28 to TRBJ1-3; the table's D call of TRBD1 was not tested on the DNA. The CDR3 spans 16 residues, counting both ends. Germline V CDR1 and CDR2: MDHEN, SYDVKM. The CDR3 here is CASSSSTGTGLDTIYF.

V and J are TRBV4-1 and TRBJ2-3; the match to TRBD2 covers 11 bases. CDR3 size: 19 residues. The V gene's germline CDR1 is MGHRA and CDR2 YSYEKL. J gave up 0 bases and V 0 bases, and 8 bases lay outside the gene matches. This CDR3 reads CASSQEIAGGGTSTDTQYF. The CDR3 DNA follows: TGCGCCAGCAGCCAAGAGATAGCGGGAGGGGGCACTAGCACAGATACGCAGTATTTT.

CDR3 sequence: CASSLKTGLTDEQYF. For the CDR3, the DNA is TGTGCCAGCAGCCTTAAGACGGGACTAACCGACGAGCAGTACTTC. The chain carries TRBV14 and TRBJ2-7, with 7 bases fitting TRBD2. There are 15 residues in the CDR3. V shed 4 bases and J 5 bases; nucleotides not matched to a gene: 11. Germline assignment: CDR1 SGHDN and CDR2 FVKESK.

The rearrangement links TRBV2 to TRBJ2-1, with 9 nucleotides matching TRBD2. The trim removed 8 bases at V and 3 bases at J, leaving 11 bases unmatched. Germline CDR1 reads SNHLY; CDR2 reads FYNNEI. CDR3 length: 16 residues. In DNA form, the CDR3 reads TGTGCCAGCTTAGCGGGAGTATCGTACTACTACAATGAGCAGTTCTTC. Its protein product is CASLAGVSYYYNEQFF.

This clone occurred once. The rearrangement joins TRBV19 to TRBJ2-7; the D gene is possibly TRBD2 (5 bases). Germline values: CDR1 LNHDA, CDR2 SQIVND (reference sequence). Deletions cut 2 bases from V and 5 bases from J, with 16 bases between. CDR3 size: 15 residues. The CDR3, as DNA: TGTGCCAGTAGTATATCCAGGACTGGCTACAACGAGCAGTACTTC. Translating gives CASSISRTGYNEQYF.

The genes are TRBV5-1 and TRBJ2-7, with TRBD2 as a possible D gene (5 bases). Germline loops: CDR1 SGHRS, CDR2 YFSETQ. The CDR3 loop spans 12 amino acids. The V and J ends lost 4 bases and 7 bases respectively, with 12 bases between them. CDR3 nucleotides: TGCGCCAGCAGCCCTGCCTGGAGGGAGCAGTACTTC. It yields the protein CASSPAWREQYF.

The chain carries TRBV9 and TRBJ2-1; 11 nucleotides match TRBD2. The CDR3 consists of 18 residues. V lost 3 bases, J lost 6 bases, and 14 bases stayed unmatched. Germline V gene lookup returns CDR1 SGDLS and CDR2 YYNGEE. CDR3 coding DNA: TGTGCCAGCAGCGCGTACCCAACCGGGACTAGCGGATCCAATGAGCAGTTCTTC. Translated: CASSAYPTGTSGSNEQFF.

The chain joins TRBV7-9 to TRBJ1-1, with D unresolved. Germline V gene lookup returns CDR1 SEHNR and CDR2 FQNEAQ (reference sequence). Trimming pared 7 bases from V and 2 bases from J, leaving 8 bases between. CDR3 length equals 12 residues. The CDR3, as DNA: TGTGCCAGCAAAACAGTTAACACTGAAGCTTTCTTT. It codes for CASKTVNTEAFF.

V gene TRBV6-1 combines with J gene TRBJ1-5; TRBD1 is a possible D gene (6 bases). CDR1 and CDR2 from the germline V gene are MNHNS and SASEGT. Between the trimmed V and J ends, which lost 6 bases and 3 bases, there was a span of 9 bases. This CDR3 has 13 amino acids. The CDR3 region is CASRDRVNQPQHF. CDR3 coding DNA: TGTGCCAGCAGGGACAGAGTCAATCAGCCCCAGCATTTT.

This chain links TRBV5-4 with TRBJ1-5; the D is unclear. The CDR3 contains 14 residues. Germline V lookup: CDR1 SGHNT, CDR2 YYREEE (reference sequence). The V and J ends lost 4 bases and 1 base respectively, with 9 bases between them. The DNA for the CDR3 is TGTGCCAGCAGCCCCCCCGGGAGCAATCAGCCCCAGCATTTT. Its protein product is CASSPPGSNQPQHF.

The chain combines TRBV1 with TRBJ1-5; the table's D call, TRBD1, has no DNA check behind it. TRBV1 is designated a pseudogene. There are 18 residues in the CDR3. The CDR3 DNA reads TGCACCAGCAGCCAAGAACGAAGGACAACAAGGAAGAAACAGCCCCAGCATTTT. This gives the protein CTSSQERRTTRKKQPQHF.

V and J are TRBV5-1 and TRBJ1-1; TRBD1 is a possible D gene (5 bases). There are 13 residues in the CDR3. V was cut by 1 base and J by 5 bases, with 9 bases left in between. CDR1 and CDR2 (germline): SGHRS, YFSETQ. The CDR3 region is CASSLLGQTEAFF. The CDR3 bases are TGCGCCAGCAGCTTGTTGGGGCAGACTGAAGCTTTCTTT.

This chain links TRBV7-9 with TRBJ2-1; unclear D gene. Trimming shortened V by 4 bases and J by 2 bases, and 9 bases separated the two germline ends. The CDR3 covers 14 residues. Germline V gene data show CDR1 as SEHNR and CDR2 as FQNEAQ (reference sequence). CDR3 bases: TGTGCCAGCAGCTCTTATAGCCCCTACAATGAGCAGTTCTTC. It is translated as CASSSYSPYNEQFF. The whole variable domain, remainder taken from reference TRBV7-9 and TRBJ2-1, is DTGVSQNPRHKITKRGQNVTFRCDPISEHNRLYWYRQTLGQGPEFLTYFQNEAQLEKSRLLSDRFSAERPKGSFSTLEIQRTEQGDSAMYLCASSSYSPYNEQFFGPGTRLTVL.

This chain joins TRBV7-2 and TRBJ2-7; a weak D match, TRBD2 (6 bases). V dropped 4 bases and J dropped 2 bases, with 12 bases sitting between them. Germline V gene data show CDR1 as SGHTA and CDR2 as FQGNSA. This CDR3 has 14 residues. The CDR3 loop is CASSSRTGAYEQYF. The CDR3 DNA is TGTGCCAGCAGCTCTCGGACGGGGGCCTACGAGCAGTACTTC.